The 32 T cell receptor beta chains in this list originate from one sample, sequenced in a study of OX40 agonist ivuxolimab in advanced cancers. Libraries were constructed by the immunoSEQ multiplex PCR assay. This immuneACCESS table, as held by TCRdb, lists in-frame sequences with V and J called but not all clones. Of the missing ones, under half trace to an unresolved V gene in checked studies; the others have no known cause. This sample holds just under 85,000 clones; approximately 87% were observed only once. The ten largest account for more than 0.75% of the sample. The specimen was CD4+ or CD8+ T cells sorted from blood, collected in a trial of the OX40 agonist ivuxolimab. Receptors originate from an adult with an advanced solid tumor such as melanoma, head and neck, liver or kidney cancer.

This rearrangement joins TRBV10-3 to TRBJ1-2; D ambiguous. Trimming took off 4 bases at V and 6 bases at J, with 15 bases between the two ends. The CDR3 sequence is 14 residues long. CDR1 is ENHRY and CDR2 is SYGVKD in the germline V gene. This CDR3 is CAISAPGRANGYTF. The CDR3 DNA follows: TGTGCCATCAGTGCTCCTGGCCGAGCGAATGGCTACACCTTC.

This sequence joins TRBV6-5 and TRBJ1-2; 10 bases agree with TRBD1. This CDR3 has 16 residues. The V and J ends lost 3 bases and 4 bases, in that order; junction bases with no gene match: 8. Germline lookup yields CDR1 MNHEY and CDR2 SVGAGI. The CDR3: CASSYSRTGGTYGYTF. The CDR3 nucleotides read TGTGCCAGCAGTTATTCCAGGACAGGGGGTACCTATGGCTACACCTTC.

This rearrangement joins TRBV29-1 to TRBJ2-1, with D perhaps TRBD1 or TRBD2 (5 bases each). Germline CDR1 SQVTM, CDR2 ANQGSEA. Deletions cut 3 bases from V and 10 bases from J, with 10 bases between. The CDR3 spans 11 residues. The CDR3 reads CSVDEGREQFF. The DNA of the CDR3 is TGCAGCGTTGACGAGGGACGGGAGCAGTTCTTC.

This clone showed up just once. This rearrangement joins TRBV6-1 to TRBJ1-1; TRBD1 might be the D (5 bases). This CDR3 is 13 amino acids long. Trimming shortened V by 5 bases and J by 1 base, and 8 bases separated the two germline ends. Germline loops: CDR1 MNHNS, CDR2 SASEGT. The CDR3 protein is CASSLGQNTEAFF. The CDR3 bases are TGTGCCAGCAGTCTCGGACAGAACACTGAAGCTTTCTTT.

The chain joins TRBV6-5 to TRBJ2-5; D perhaps matches TRBD2 (5 bases). V was shortened by 11 bases and J by 4 bases, with 17 bases between the two germline ends. The CDR3 runs 13 residues. Per germline, CDR1 MNHEY and CDR2 SVGAGI. DNA of the CDR3: TGTGCCGGCAAAGCGGCCGATCGAGAGACCCAGTACTTC. Amino acid sequence: CAGKAADRETQYF.

The rearrangement joins TRBV7-9 to TRBJ1-6; D is unresolved. Germline V gene sequence: CDR1 SEHNR, CDR2 FQNEAQ (reference sequence). This CDR3 spans 14 amino acids. Trimming shortened V by 1 base and J by 8 bases, and 9 bases separated the two germline ends. CDR3 sequence: CASSLGWEDSPLHF. The CDR3 DNA sequence: TGTGCCAGCAGCTTAGGCTGGGAAGATTCACCCCTCCACTTT.

This clone was seen once. The CDR3 reads CASSLGRGEAFF. The CDR3, as DNA: TGTGCCAGCAGCTTAGGACGGGGTGAAGCTTTCTTT. V is TRBV7-9 and J is TRBJ1-1; D unresolved. Per germline, CDR1 SEHNR and CDR2 FQNEAQ (reference sequence). V was shortened by 1 base and J by 7 bases, with 7 bases between the two germline ends. This CDR3 has 12 amino acids.

This sequence joins TRBV2 and TRBJ1-2, with unresolved D. Trimming took off 4 bases at V and 9 bases at J, with 18 bases between the two ends. Per germline, CDR1 SNHLY and CDR2 FYNNEI. The CDR3 is 14 residues long. CDR3 nucleotides: TGTGCCAGCAGTGTGGGAAGGGAAGTCGAAAGCTACACCTTC. Translated: CASSVGREVESYTF.

This clone was recorded once. This chain uses TRBV4-1 with TRBJ2-7, with D hard to call. Trimming removed 7 bases at V and 5 bases at J, with 12 bases between. Looked up from germline, CDR1 is MGHRA and CDR2 is YSYEKL. CDR3 length: 12 amino acids. Here the CDR3 reads CASKGGRDEQYF. The CDR3 nucleotides are TGCGCCAGCAAGGGCGGCCGGGACGAGCAGTACTTC.

This chain joins TRBV25-1 and TRBJ1-6; TRBD1 is a possible D gene (5 bases). Trimming pared 1 base from V and 7 bases from J, leaving 8 bases between. The V gene's germline CDR1 is MGHDK and CDR2 SYGVNS. CDR3 length equals 14 residues. The CDR3 sequence: CASSESGRNSPLHF. In DNA, the CDR3 is TGTGCCAGCAGTGAATCAGGGAGGAATTCACCCCTCCACTTT.

A word on this clone: Additional DNA sequences in this sample encode the identical CDR3. The chain links TRBV11-2 to TRBJ2-7; possible D gene TRBD2, 5 bases. V was trimmed by 2 bases and J by 4 bases, leaving 6 bases between them. The CDR3 has 12 amino acids. Germline assignment: CDR1 SGHAT and CDR2 FQNNGV. For the CDR3, the DNA is TGTGCCAGCAGCTTAAGCGGTTACGAGCAGTACTTC. Encoded protein: CASSLSGYEQYF.

This chain joins TRBV2 and TRBJ2-7, with no clear D. Germline V gene lookup returns CDR1 SNHLY and CDR2 FYNNEI. Trimming removed 2 bases from V and 5 bases from J, with 13 bases in between. This CDR3 comprises 14 residues. The CDR3 nucleotides are TGTGCCAGCAGTGAATTTTCGGTATACAACGAGCAGTACTTC. Translation gives CASSEFSVYNEQYF.

The gene calls are TRBV28 and TRBJ1-2; no definite D call. This CDR3 contains 11 residues. Germline-derived CDR1 and CDR2 are MDHEN and SYDVKM. Trimming left V 8 bases short and J 4 bases short, with 8 bases between. The DNA for the CDR3 is TGTGCCAGCGCTACTCTCTATGGCTACACCTTC. Amino acids: CASATLYGYTF.

This clone has only a few counts. The chain carries TRBV2 and TRBJ1-5; 7 bases are shared with TRBD1. There are 12 residues in the CDR3. Trimming cost V 10 bases and J 5 bases; bases outside gene matches: 5. Germline CDR1 is SNHLY and CDR2 is FYNNEI. The CDR3 bases are TGTGCCACCCACCAGGGGGATCAGCCCCAGCATTTT. The encoded protein is CATHQGDQPQHF.

V and J are TRBV7-6 and TRBJ2-1; D is possibly TRBD1 or TRBD2 (6 bases each). Trimming took off 2 bases at V and 6 bases at J, with 17 bases between the two ends. This CDR3 region has 16 residues. Per the germline V gene, CDR1 is SGHVS and CDR2 is FNYEAQ. The CDR3 protein is CASSLYPGAQVNEQFF. In DNA, the CDR3 is TGTGCCAGCAGCTTATACCCGGGGGCCCAAGTCAATGAGCAGTTCTTC.

The chain couples TRBV10-1 to TRBJ2-7; TRBD1 matches 9 bases. V gave up 6 bases and J gave up 6 bases; unmatched junction bases: 15. The CDR3 extends over 16 amino acids. CDR1 and CDR2 (germline): WNHNN, SYGVQD (reference sequence). CDR3 sequence (DNA): TGCGCCAGCAGCCGCACACAGGGGGCGCGTCTGGGCGAGCAGTACTTC. It codes for CASSRTQGARLGEQYF.

The chain is built from TRBV4-3 and TRBJ2-1, with 7 bases identical to TRBD1. The CDR3 consists of 16 residues. The germline V gene encodes CDR1 LGHNA and CDR2 YSLEER. The ends lost 3 bases at V and 1 base at J; junction bases unmatched: 6. The CDR3 is CASSQRTGGSYNEQFF. Written as DNA, the CDR3 is TGCGCCAGCAGCCAGAGGACAGGTGGATCCTACAATGAGCAGTTCTTC.

The V gene is TRBV5-1, the J gene TRBJ2-1, with 8 bases identical to TRBD1. With V trimmed by 4 bases and J by 1 base, 7 bases remained unmatched. The CDR3 extends over 16 amino acids. The V gene's germline CDR1 is SGHRS and CDR2 YFSETQ. The CDR3 nucleotides are TGCGCCAGCAGCGAGCAGGGACAGGCTTCCTACAATGAGCAGTTCTTC. Protein: CASSEQGQASYNEQFF.

This chain links TRBV5-1 with TRBJ2-1; 8 positions match TRBD2. The CDR3 contains 15 residues. Germline V gene data show CDR1 as SGHRS and CDR2 as YFSETQ. The ends lost 0 bases at V and 9 bases at J; junction bases unmatched: 8. The CDR3 DNA reads TGCGCCAGCAGCTTGGTCGGGGGGGTAGTCAGTGAGCAGTTCTTC. Translated: CASSLVGGVVSEQFF.

Here the CDR3 DNA reads TGTGCCAGCAGCTTATTTCTAACCGGCTACGAGCAGTACTTC. Its protein product is CASSLFLTGYEQYF. V gene TRBV7-2 combines with J gene TRBJ2-7; D ambiguous. The CDR3 covers 14 residues. Germline lookup yields CDR1 SGHTA and CDR2 FQGNSA. Deletions cut 2 bases from V and 3 bases from J, with 11 bases between.

Here the CDR3 reads CASTPAGGRETQYF. DNA of the CDR3: TGCGCCAGCACCCCGGCGGGGGGGCGAGAGACCCAGTACTTC. This chain joins TRBV5-1 and TRBJ2-5; 9 nucleotides align to TRBD2. The CDR3 loop spans 14 amino acids. V was pared by 6 bases and J by 4 bases, with 7 bases of the junction left unmatched. Germline V CDR1 and CDR2: SGHRS, YFSETQ.

The V call is TRBV5-8, the J call TRBJ1-1; perhaps TRBD1 as D (6 bases). The CDR3 length is 14 residues. Germline V CDR1 and CDR2: SGHTS, YDEGEE. Trimming shortened V by 4 bases and J by 7 bases, and 17 bases separated the two germline ends. The CDR3 here is CASSLWAGDGEAFF. DNA for the CDR3: TGTGCCAGCAGCCTCTGGGCAGGGGATGGTGAAGCTTTCTTT.

The chain links TRBV6-5 to TRBJ1-2; the match to TRBD1 covers 10 bases. The CDR3 runs 16 residues. The germline V gene encodes CDR1 MNHEY and CDR2 SVGAGI. Trimming took 2 bases from V and 4 from J; bases not matched to a gene: 7. The CDR3 DNA reads as TGTGCCAGCAGTTACCTCCGGACAGGGGGGAGCTATGGCTACACCTTC. Residues: CASSYLRTGGSYGYTF.

The rearrangement uses TRBV5-1 and TRBJ2-7, with 14 nucleotides matching TRBD2. The CDR3 loop spans 17 amino acids. V shed 3 bases and J 3 bases; nucleotides not matched to a gene: 8. Germline CDR1 SGHRS, CDR2 YFSETQ. CDR3 bases: TGCGCCAGCAGCTCGCCGGGACTAGCGGGGGATTTCTACGAGCAGTACTTC. Protein: CASSSPGLAGDFYEQYF.

V is TRBV9 and J is TRBJ1-5; weak D call: TRBD1 (5 bases). Per germline, CDR1 SGDLS and CDR2 YYNGEE. The CDR3 is 15 amino acids. V lost 3 bases to trimming and J lost 0 bases, with 10 bases between them. CDR3 nucleotides: TGTGCCAGCAGCGCCGGACAAACTAGCAATCAGCCCCAGCATTTT. Amino acid sequence: CASSAGQTSNQPQHF.

Only one count was recorded for this clone. The chain joins TRBV5-5 to TRBJ2-2; D possibly corresponds to TRBD1 (6 bases). This CDR3 has 16 amino acids. The V end lost 6 bases, the J end lost 1 base, and 16 bases lay between the germline ends. Germline V gives CDR1 SGHKS, CDR2 YYEKEE (reference sequence). DNA of the CDR3: TGTGCCAGCAATAGGGGAAGGGGGTTGAACACCGGGGAGCTGTTTTTT. It encodes CASNRGRGLNTGELFF. The full variable domain, with the rest looked up from reference TRBV5-5 and TRBJ2-2, is DAGVTQSPTHLIKTRGQQVTLRCSPISGHKSVSWYQQVLGQGPQFIFQYYEKEERGRGNFPDRFSARQFPNYSSELNVNALLLGDSALYLCASNRGRGLNTGELFFGEGSRLTVL.

The chain couples TRBV4-2 to TRBJ1-2, with D perhaps TRBD1 (5 bases). Deletions cut 4 bases from V and 6 bases from J, with 12 bases between. The CDR3 extends over 13 amino acids. Germline-derived CDR1 and CDR2 are LGHNA and YNFKEQ. Here the CDR3 reads CASSPLGADGYTF. CDR3 nucleotide sequence: TGTGCCAGCAGCCCCCTAGGGGCCGATGGCTACACCTTC.

CDR3 coding DNA: TGTGCCAGCAGCCCTGGACAGGGGCTACCCAAAGAGACCCAGTACTTC. Amino acid sequence: CASSPGQGLPKETQYF. The chain joins TRBV7-8 to TRBJ2-5; TRBD1 agrees at 9 bases. V gave up 5 bases and J gave up 3 bases; unmatched junction bases: 10. Germline-derived CDR1 and CDR2 are SGHVS and FQNEAQ. This CDR3 has 16 residues.

CDR3: CASGRDVAYEQYF. CDR3 nucleotides: TGTGCCAGCGGGAGGGACGTAGCCTACGAGCAGTACTTC. This sequence joins TRBV2 and TRBJ2-7; 7 nucleotides line up with TRBD2. The V gene end was trimmed by 8 bases and the J gene end by 2 bases; junction bases not matched to a gene: 6. This CDR3 region has 13 residues. CDR1 is SNHLY, CDR2 FYNNEI, per germline.

V and J are TRBV5-6 and TRBJ1-6; TRBD1 might be the D (5 bases). Germline CDR1 reads SGHDT; CDR2 reads YYEEEE. The CDR3 loop spans 16 amino acids. V was cut by 4 bases and J by 2 bases, with 13 bases left in between. CDR3 sequence: CASSLRQGTYNSPLHF. In nucleotides, the CDR3 is TGTGCCAGCAGCCTAAGGCAGGGTACCTATAATTCACCCCTCCACTTT.

V is TRBV12-5 and J is TRBJ1-1; D ambiguous. This CDR3 has 11 amino acids. Trimming took 6 bases from V and 2 from J, leaving 4 bases between them. The germline V gene has CDR1 LGHNT and CDR2 FRNRAP. CDR3 sequence reads: CASGVNTEAFF. The CDR3 DNA reads TGTGCTAGTGGGGTTAACACTGAAGCTTTCTTT.

The chain joins TRBV5-6 to TRBJ1-2; D gene unclear. Per the germline V gene, CDR1 is SGHDT and CDR2 is YYEEEE. V lost 4 bases and J 4 bases, leaving 20 bases between the germline ends. The CDR3 contains 16 residues. The CDR3 region has the DNA TGTGCCAGCAGCCCCCACTGGGTAGACGTCCCCTATGGCTACACCTTC. Protein product: CASSPHWVDVPYGYTF.